Listed below are T cell receptor beta chains from one sample, sequenced in a study of early T cells in non-severe SARS-CoV-2 infection. TCRdb ran MiXCR on the 5' RACE reads and lists one entry per CDR3 protein. The table records about 11,000 distinct CDR3 sequences, about 4.9% of them present only once. The specimen sequenced was whole blood. These receptors all stem from an adult who was a healthcare worker with PCR-confirmed SARS-CoV-2 infection or an uninfected control (not recorded which). Each CDR3 is given with its conserved first and last residue. D genes are given only for firm matches. The listing skips clone size in some rows; elsewhere it reads once, few, many or a size class.

>NA|15|NA|TRBV14|TRBJ2-2
TGTGCCAGCAGCCAAGAATGGGGTAGTACCGGGGAGCTGTTTTTT
CASSQEWGSTGELFF
>many|13|NA|TRBV5-6|TRBJ2-3
TGTGCCAGCGCCATAACAGGCACAGATACGCAGTATTTT
CASAITGTDTQYF
>NA|15|NA|TRBV5-1|TRBJ2-1
TGCGCCAGCAGCTTGGAAACTCGGAGCTACAATGAGCAGTTCTTC
CASSLETRSYNEQFF
>many|15|TRBD2|TRBV25-1|TRBJ2-7
TGTGCCAGCGCCCAACTAGCGGGGGCTAGGTACGAGCAGTACTTC
CASAQLAGARYEQYF
>many|14|NA|TRBV25-1|TRBJ1-6
TGTGCCAGCAGTCGGGGGTCCTATAATTCACCCCTCCACTTT
CASSRGSYNSPLHF
>NA|16|TRBD1|TRBV27|TRBJ1-1
TGTGCCAGCAGTTCGTTGACGACAGGGCTACGCGCTGAAGCTTTCTTT
CASSSLTTGLRAEAFF
>many|13|NA|TRBV20-1|TRBJ1-1
TGCAGTGCCTATAAAGACAGGCCCACTGAAGCTTTCTTT
CSAYKDRPTEAFF
>medium-sized|11|NA|TRBV29-1|TRBJ2-5
TGCAGCGTTGAAGATCAGCATATCCAGTACTTC
CSVEDQHIQYF
>many|14|NA|TRBV5-5|TRBJ1-2
TGTGCCAGCAGCTTGTCTTCGCTCGCCTATGGCTACACCTTC
CASSLSSLAYGYTF
>NA|14|NA|TRBV7-2|TRBJ2-7
TGTGCCAGCAGCGTCAGGGGATTCACCTACGAGCAGTACTTC
CASSVRGFTYEQYF
>NA|14|NA|TRBV20-1|TRBJ1-1
TGCAGTGCCACCAGGACAGAGTCAAAAGGTGAAGCTTTCTTT
CSATRTESKGEAFF
>many|16|NA|TRBV7-2|TRBJ2-5
TGTGCCAGCAGTCAGAACACCGGGACTGGGAAAGAGACCCAGTACTTC
CASSQNTGTGKETQYF
>medium-sized|16|TRBD1|TRBV6-6|TRBJ2-2
TGTGCCAGCAGTTATCTAACAGGGGCGAGTACCGGGGAGCTGTTTTTT
CASSYLTGASTGELFF
>NA|14|NA|TRBV11-2|TRBJ1-1
TGTGCCAGCAGCTTCTCAGGAACGAACACTGAAGCTTTCTTT
CASSFSGTNTEAFF
>many|15|NA|TRBV4-2|TRBJ1-1
TGTGCCAGCAGCCAAGATTGGGGGATGAACACTGAAGCTTTCTTT
CASSQDWGMNTEAFF
>many|18|NA|TRBV9|TRBJ1-6
TGTGCCAGCAGCGTGAAGCGGGGGCGCGAAGTACGGGGGGGACCCCTCCACTTT
CASSVKRGREVRGGPLHF
>many|15|TRBD1|TRBV6-5|TRBJ1-1
TGTGCCAGCAGTCTGGGACAGGGGTTTCGCACTGAAGCTTTCTTT
CASSLGQGFRTEAFF
>many|15|NA|TRBV6-4|TRBJ1-2
TGTGCCAGCAGTGACTCGAATGAGGGGGGATATGGCTACACCTTC
CASSDSNEGGYGYTF
>NA|15|TRBD1|TRBV3-1|TRBJ2-7
TGTGCCAGCAGCCTTCTGGCCGGGACAGGGACCGAGCAGTACTTC
CASSLLAGTGTEQYF
>many|15|TRBD1|TRBV10-3|TRBJ2-5
TGTGCCATCCGAGGAGCGACAGGGGGCTTCGAGACCCAGTACTTC
CAIRGATGGFETQYF
>once|14|NA|TRBV7-2|TRBJ2-7
TGTGCCAGCAGCATTCGTCGACAGACTCACGAGCAGTACTTC
CASSIRRQTHEQYF
>NA|15|TRBD2|TRBV10-3|TRBJ2-2
TGTGCCATCAGTGGGACCCTGGGAGGGACCGGGGAGCTGTTTTTT
CAISGTLGGTGELFF
>few|12|NA|TRBV6-2/TRBV6-3|TRBJ1-2
TGTGCCAGCAGACCGGGGCGCTATGGCTACACCTTC
CASRPGRYGYTF
>many|14|TRBD2|TRBV29-1|TRBJ2-3
TGCAGCGTCCCACCGGGACTAGGGACAGATACGCAGTATTTT
CSVPPGLGTDTQYF
>few|12|NA|TRBV3-1|TRBJ2-1
TGTGCCAGCAGCCAAGCTCGCCGGGAGCAGTTCTTC
CASSQARREQFF
>many|18|TRBD2|TRBV7-8|TRBJ2-3
TGTGCCAGCAGCTTAGTAGCGGGGGGGTTTTCTGGCACAGATACGCAGTATTTT
CASSLVAGGFSGTDTQYF
>many|16|TRBD2|TRBV6-2/TRBV6-3|TRBJ2-1
TGTGCCAGCAGTGGCACGGGACTAGCGGGGGGCGATGAGCAGTTCTTC
CASSGTGLAGGDEQFF
>many|14|NA|TRBV6-2/TRBV6-3|TRBJ1-6
TGTGCCAGCAGTTACCCCCAGGGGAATTCACCCCTCCACTTT
CASSYPQGNSPLHF
>many|13|TRBD1|TRBV19|TRBJ2-2
TGTGCCAGTAGTTCGACAGGGGCCGGGGAGCTGTTTTTT
CASSSTGAGELFF
>NA|17|NA|TRBV15|TRBJ2-3
TGTGCCACCAGCAGAGTAGCCCAAGTGGGGCAGGGAGATACGCAGTATTTT
CATSRVAQVGQGDTQYF
>many|13|NA|TRBV19|TRBJ2-5
TGTGCCAGTAGTGGGGACGCCACGGAGACCCAGTACTTC
CASSGDATETQYF
>many|13|TRBD2|TRBV29-1|TRBJ2-1
TGCAGCGCCACTAGCGGGGGCAGAGGTGAGCAGTTCTTC
CSATSGGRGEQFF
>many|14|NA|TRBV13|TRBJ1-5
TGTGCCAGCAGCGTACAGGGTTCGGGTCAGCCCCAGCATTTT
CASSVQGSGQPQHF
>medium-sized|12|NA|TRBV19|TRBJ2-1
TGTGCCAGTAGTGCAGAGTACAATGAGCAGTTCTTC
CASSAEYNEQFF
>many|21|NA|TRBV7-9|TRBJ2-3
TGTGCCAGCAGCTTTACTCGAGGGTCTTTCACCCACTCGACTAGCACAGATACGCAGTATTTT
CASSFTRGSFTHSTSTDTQYF
>NA|11|NA|TRBV12-3/TRBV12-4|TRBJ2-1
TGTGCCAGCAGTCAGAGGAGTGAGCAGTTCTTC
CASSQRSEQFF
>NA|11|NA|TRBV29-1|TRBJ2-5
TGCAGCGTTGAAAATGGGGAGACCCAGTACTTC
CSVENGETQYF
>few|13|NA|TRBV5-4|TRBJ1-1
TGTGCCAGCAGCTTGGTACTAGGGACTGAAGCTTTCTTT
CASSLVLGTEAFF
>few|16|TRBD1|TRBV5-8|TRBJ1-3
TGTGCCAGCAGCACCCACAGGGACAGCTCTGGAAACACCATATATTTT
CASSTHRDSSGNTIYF
>medium-sized|12|TRBD2|TRBV20-1|TRBJ2-5
TGCAGTGCGGGGGGGATCCAAGAGACCCAGTACTTC
CSAGGIQETQYF
>NA|15|TRBD2|TRBV6-2/TRBV6-3|TRBJ2-1
TGTGCCAGCAGATATACTAGCGGGGGGTACAATGAGCAGTTCTTC
CASRYTSGGYNEQFF
>many|15|TRBD2|TRBV3-1|TRBJ2-5
TGTGCCAGCAGCCAGGGACTAGCCTTTCAAGAGACCCAGTACTTC
CASSQGLAFQETQYF
>medium-sized|18|NA|TRBV4-2|TRBJ1-6
TGTGCCAGCAGCCAAGATAAGACACCGAGCTCCTATAATTCACCCCTCCACTTT
CASSQDKTPSSYNSPLHF
>many|11|NA|TRBV12-3/TRBV12-4|TRBJ1-3
TGTGCCAGCAGGACCGGAAACACCATATATTTT
CASRTGNTIYF
>medium-sized|14|NA|TRBV12-3/TRBV12-4|TRBJ2-2
TGTGCCAGCAGTTTTGTCCGAGTGGCCGGGGAGCTGTTTTTT
CASSFVRVAGELFF
>many|15|NA|TRBV19|TRBJ1-5
TGTGCCAGTAGTCCCTCGCCCGGACCCAATCAGCCCCAGCATTTT
CASSPSPGPNQPQHF
>many|14|NA|TRBV7-2|TRBJ1-6
TGTGCCAGCAGCTTTAGGGGTTCTAATTCACCCCTCCACTTT
CASSFRGSNSPLHF
>many|13|NA|TRBV6-1|TRBJ1-6
TGTGCCAGCAGAGAGGGTTTGAATTCACCCCTCCACTTT
CASREGLNSPLHF
>many|16|TRBD2|TRBV11-2|TRBJ2-7
TGTGCCAGCAGCTCCTTTTCTAGCGGGGGGTCTTACGAGCAGTACTTC
CASSSFSSGGSYEQYF
>many|14|TRBD1|TRBV7-9|TRBJ2-7
TGTGCCAGCAGCCGCGGACAGGGGTTATACGAGCAGTACTTC
CASSRGQGLYEQYF
>many|15|NA|TRBV7-6|TRBJ2-2
TGTGCCAGCAGCGAACAATTAACAGGGACCGGGGAGCTGTTTTTT
CASSEQLTGTGELFF
>few|12|NA|TRBV7-2|TRBJ1-1
TGTGCCAGCAGCTTGCCAGGGCGAGTAGCTTTCTTT
CASSLPGRVAFF
>many|15|TRBD1|TRBV7-6|TRBJ1-5
TGTGCCAGCAGTTCCGGGACAGGGGAGAAACAGCCCCAGCATTTT
CASSSGTGEKQPQHF
>many|14|NA|TRBV6-5|TRBJ2-5
TGTGCCAGCAGTCTTTTTAGCAGGGGTGAGACCCAGTACTTC
CASSLFSRGETQYF